These 26 T cell receptor beta chains came from one sample sequenced in a study of a mutant IDH1 vaccine in newly diagnosed glioma. Libraries were prepared by immunoSEQ multiplex PCR; TCRdb keeps only in-frame clonotypes and omits some of them. The sample shows 40,000 or so clones, 80% to 90% of them seen only once. The time point was: week 5, during vaccination. A 20-mer mutant IDH1 peptide at 300 ug was injected subcutaneously with topical imiquimod. Their antigens are not known. The sample was PBMCs, taken from a glioma patient whose treatment included an IDH1 peptide vaccine. The receptors here all came from a man in his forties with glioma.

This clone was seen a few times. The junction and the germline gene differ at one end; a read error may be behind it. V is TRBV5-6 and J is TRBJ2-7; perhaps D is TRBD1 or TRBD2 (5 bases each). CDR3 size: 10 residues. Germline-derived CDR1 and CDR2 are SGHDT and YYEEEE. CDR3 bases: TGTGCCAGCAGCTGGGACCCCTGGGGCTTC. Its protein product is CASSWDPWGF.

This clone occurred a few times. The V gene is TRBV21-1, the J gene TRBJ1-1; TRBD1 is the table's D call and was not checked against the DNA. TRBV21-1 is an annotated pseudogene. This CDR3 is 12 amino acids long. CDR3 sequence reads: CARGQVNTEAFF. CDR3 bases: TGTGCCAGAGGACAGGTGAACACTGAAGCTTTCTTT.

The V gene is TRBV20-1, the J gene TRBJ2-7, with D possibly TRBD2 on 5 matching bases. CDR1 and CDR2 from the germline V gene are DFQATT and SNEGSKA (reference sequence). This CDR3 region has 11 residues. V lost 5 bases and J lost 6, with 11 bases in between. In DNA, the CDR3 is TGCAGTGCTGGGGAGTGGGGCGAGCAGTACTTC. It is translated as CSAGEWGEQYF.

V gene TRBV2 combines with J gene TRBJ1-3; D not resolved. Germline assignment: CDR1 SNHLY and CDR2 FYNNEI. The CDR3 runs 14 residues. Trimming stripped 3 bases from V and 1 base from J, with 7 bases between. The CDR3 loop is CASSERVSGNTIYF. The CDR3 bases are TGTGCCAGCAGTGAGAGAGTATCTGGAAACACCATATATTTT.

In the case of this clone: The junction differs from germline at one of its ends, possibly a read error. The chain employs TRBV7-7 and TRBJ2-7; D is perhaps TRBD1 (6 bases). The length of the CDR3 is 13 residues. Germline CDR1 SSHAT, CDR2 FNYEAQ (reference sequence). CDR3 sequence reads: CASSLENRAEQYF. The CDR3 DNA follows: TGTGCTAGCAGCTTAGAGAACAGGGCCGAGCAGTACTTC.

This clone is a singleton in its sample. The chain combines TRBV7-7 with TRBJ2-7; a weak D match, TRBD1 (6 bases). From germline, CDR1 is SSHAT and CDR2 FNYEAQ (reference sequence). The CDR3 spans 14 residues. V lost 2 bases and J 5 bases, leaving 13 bases between the germline ends. The CDR3 DNA is TGTGCCAGCAGCTTATCGGGGACAACGGACGAGCAGTACTTC. It is translated as CASSLSGTTDEQYF.

The gene calls are TRBV6-6 and TRBJ2-7, with D hard to call. The V end lost 4 bases, the J end lost 4 bases, and 8 bases lay between the germline ends. The CDR3 runs 12 residues. Germline values: CDR1 MNHNY, CDR2 SVGAGI (reference sequence). The CDR3 nucleotides read TGTGCCAGCAGTTTGGCGCCGTACGAGCAGTACTTC. Its protein is CASSLAPYEQYF.

This clone occurred a few times. Lacking the conserved final phenylalanine or tryptophan, this CDR3 likely reflects a read error. The DNA is omitted, as the CDR3 cannot be located on it reliably, and the CDR3 follows TCRdb's listing. The chain joins TRBV3-2 to TRBJ1-5. TRBV3-2 is classified as a pseudogene. The CDR3 is 8 residues long, ends included. This CDR3 reads CASSPRYL.

The chain combines TRBV4-3 with TRBJ2-3; D might be TRBD1 (5 bases). Germline CDR1 is LGHNA and CDR2 is YSLEER. V lost 0 bases to trimming and J lost 0 bases, with 13 bases between them. The CDR3 totals 17 residues. The CDR3 sequence is CASSQDRTPGSTDTQYF. As DNA, the CDR3 is TGCGCCAGCAGCCAAGATAGAACTCCAGGGAGCACAGATACGCAGTATTTT.

This chain connects TRBV25-1 to TRBJ2-6, with 11 bases identical to TRBD2. With 2 bases clipped from V and 1 base from J, the junction kept 4 bases outside the gene matches. CDR1 is MGHDK, CDR2 SYGVNS, per germline. There are 18 residues in the CDR3. CDR3 amino acids: CASSERSGRVSGANVLTF. CDR3 in DNA: TGTGCCAGCAGTGAACGTAGCGGGAGGGTTTCTGGGGCCAACGTCCTGACTTTC.

The sample holds a few counts of this clone. The chain combines TRBV6-5 with TRBJ1-2; no definite D call. The V gene lost 5 bases and the J gene lost 0 bases, with 13 bases spanning the gap. This CDR3 has 15 amino acids. CDR1 is MNHEY and CDR2 is SVGAGI in the germline V gene. The CDR3 nucleotides are TGTGCCAGCAGTCACCCTCGCGCGGCTAACTATGGCTACACCTTC. It translates to CASSHPRAANYGYTF.

J is TRBJ2-1 and V is TRBV7-9; TRBD2 agrees at 8 bases. With V trimmed by 4 bases and J by 2 bases, 16 bases remained unmatched. CDR1 SEHNR and CDR2 FQNEAQ come from the germline V gene (reference sequence). CDR3 size: 19 residues. CDR3 amino acids: CASSWTLAGRGGTYNEQFF. Here the CDR3 DNA reads TGTGCCAGCAGCTGGACCCTAGCGGGCCGGGGAGGTACCTACAATGAGCAGTTCTTC.

Here the CDR3 DNA reads TGTGCCAGTAGTATATGGGACAATGAGCAGTTCTTC. It is translated as CASSIWDNEQFF. V gene TRBV19 combines with J gene TRBJ2-1; no definite D call. Looked up from germline, CDR1 is LNHDA and CDR2 is SQIVND (reference sequence). The CDR3 is 12 residues long. Trimming removed 2 bases at V and 5 bases at J, with 4 bases between.

The rearrangement uses TRBV5-4 and TRBJ1-1; 8 bases map to TRBD1. CDR3 size: 15 residues. The ends lost 2 bases at V and 4 bases at J; junction bases unmatched: 7. Germline V gene data show CDR1 as SGHNT and CDR2 as YYREEE (reference sequence). The CDR3 region has the DNA TGTGCCAGCAGCTTAGATGGACAGGGCTTCACTGAAGCTTTCTTT. Protein sequence: CASSLDGQGFTEAFF.

The CDR3 spells CASSNFDGLARGYF. The CDR3, as DNA: TGTGCCAGCAGCAACTTCGACGGACTAGCGAGGGGGTATTTT. The V gene is TRBV13, the J gene TRBJ2-3; 9 bases align to TRBD2. Losses at the gene ends were 5 bases for V and 14 bases for J; bases not matched to a gene: 14. The CDR3 extends over 14 amino acids. Per germline, CDR1 PRHDT and CDR2 FYEKMQ (reference sequence).

CDR3 amino acids: CAISRAATSTDTQYF. CDR3 DNA: TGTGCCATTAGTAGAGCGGCTACTAGCACAGATACGCAGTATTTT. This chain joins TRBV10-3 and TRBJ2-3, with a tentative D call TRBD2 (5 bases). Per the germline V gene, CDR1 is ENHRY and CDR2 is SYGVKD. Trimming took 9 bases from V and 0 from J, leaving 16 bases between them. The CDR3 spans 15 residues.

The gene calls are TRBV18 and TRBJ1-2; 7 bases line up with TRBD1. CDR1 KGHSH and CDR2 LQKENI come from the germline V gene. With 5 bases clipped from V and 7 bases from J, the junction kept 7 bases outside the gene matches. CDR3 length: 13 amino acids. CDR3 protein: CASSSTGEVGYTF. CDR3 bases: TGTGCCAGCTCATCTACAGGGGAAGTTGGCTACACCTTC.

The chain uses TRBV5-1 and TRBJ1-3; 11 bases are a match to TRBD1. The ends lost 4 bases at V and 4 bases at J; junction bases unmatched: 4. Germline assignment: CDR1 SGHRS and CDR2 YFSETQ. The CDR3 is 15 residues long. Here the CDR3 DNA reads TGCGCCAGCAGCGAGGGACAGGGGGTAGGAAACACCATATATTTT. This translates into CASSEGQGVGNTIYF.

This sequence joins TRBV5-1 and TRBJ2-7; D is perhaps TRBD2 (6 bases). CDR3 length: 15 amino acids. Trimming stripped 4 bases from V and 2 bases from J, with 16 bases between. Germline V lookup: CDR1 SGHRS, CDR2 YFSETQ. For the CDR3, the DNA is TGCGCCAGCAGCATCCTCCCTAGCGCTGCCTACGAGCAGTACTTC. It yields the protein CASSILPSAAYEQYF.

This chain joins TRBV11-2 and TRBJ2-5; TRBD2 is a possible D gene (5 bases). Trimming stripped 5 bases from V and 4 bases from J, with 11 bases between. This CDR3 spans 13 amino acids. CDR1 and CDR2 from the germline V gene are SGHAT and FQNNGV. The chain's CDR3 is CASSAEDGETQYF. CDR3 sequence (DNA): TGTGCCAGCAGCGCGGAGGACGGAGAGACCCAGTACTTC. Complete variable domain (other parts from reference TRBV11-2 and TRBJ2-5): EAGVAQSPRYKIIEKRQSVAFWCNPISGHATLYWYQQILGQGPKLLIQFQNNGVVDDSQLPKDRFSAERLKGVDSTLKIQPAKLEDSAVYLCASSAEDGETQYFGPGTRLLVL.

This chain connects TRBV6-1 to TRBJ1-3; 9 nucleotides match TRBD1. CDR1 and CDR2 from the germline V gene are MNHNS and SASEGT. Unmatched junction bases numbered 10, after V lost 9 bases and J lost 4 bases. The CDR3 is 15 residues long. CDR3 protein: CAREGTGGRGNTIYF. The CDR3 DNA reads as TGTGCCAGGGAAGGAACAGGGGGCCGGGGAAACACCATATATTTT.

This clone was seen more than once but under ten times. CDR3 bases: TGTGCCAGCAGTTTAAGTGTAAGGAGGGGGCCTGAAGCTTTCTTT. It yields the protein CASSLSVRRGPEAFF. The chain uses TRBV28 and TRBJ1-1; 7 bases are a match to TRBD1. V was clipped by 2 bases and J by 6 bases; unmatched bases: 9. CDR1 MDHEN and CDR2 SYDVKM come from the germline V gene. The CDR3 length is 15 residues.

The chain is built from TRBV4-1 and TRBJ2-7; the D is unclear. The CDR3 has 15 amino acids. Germline V gene data show CDR1 as MGHRA and CDR2 as YSYEKL. Between the trimmed V and J ends, which lost 0 bases and 3 bases, there was a span of 12 bases. CDR3 sequence: CASSQDYGMGYEQYF. CDR3 coding DNA: TGCGCCAGCAGCCAAGATTACGGTATGGGCTACGAGCAGTACTTC.

The rearrangement links TRBV7-6 to TRBJ2-6; D possibly uses TRBD1 or TRBD2 (6 bases each). Germline CDR1 SGHVS, CDR2 FNYEAQ. V was shortened by 5 bases and J by 0 bases, with 8 bases between the two germline ends. The CDR3 is made up of 15 amino acids. Here the CDR3 DNA reads TGTGCCAGCAGCCGGGGGCCCTCTGGGGCCAACGTCCTGACTTTC. Translation: CASSRGPSGANVLTF.

The chain couples TRBV7-9 to TRBJ2-7; TRBD1 matches at 9 bases. This CDR3 has 13 amino acids. J gave up 4 bases and V 7 bases, and 5 bases lay outside the gene matches. Germline loops: CDR1 SEHNR, CDR2 FQNEAQ (reference sequence). The CDR3 DNA reads TGTGCCAGCATACCGGGACAGGGTTACGAGCAGTACTTC. Protein sequence: CASIPGQGYEQYF.

This clone turned up a few times. The rearrangement links TRBV5-6 to TRBJ1-1, with no clear D. V lost 0 bases to trimming and J lost 0 bases, with 6 bases between them. This CDR3 comprises 14 residues. Germline V gene lookup returns CDR1 SGHDT and CDR2 YYEEEE. CDR3 protein: CASSLGRLNTEAFF. The CDR3 bases are TGTGCCAGCAGCTTGGGCAGGTTGAACACTGAAGCTTTCTTT.